The T cell receptor beta chain described here comes from a study of T cells in Graves' hyperthyroidism and ophthalmopathy. Together with thyroid ultrasound, orbital computed tomography, serum thyroxine and TRAb, clinical symptoms were used for diagnoses. The blood sample was taken at first hyperthyroidism diagnosis, before any ophthalmopathy symptoms. Cells are PBMCs isolated from about 10 ml of fresh blood. There were TCR beta CDR3 regions amplified from RNA transcripts. HTBI primers were used for first-round RT-PCR of the TCR CDR3. TCRdb itself ran the multiplex PCR reads through MiXCR, one entry per CDR3 protein. In the table there are fewer than 450,000 distinct CDR3 sequences, about 18% of which are singletons. In germline, CDR1 is SQVTM, CDR2 ANQGSEA. Trimming shortened V by 7 bases and J by 3 bases, and 6 bases separated the two germline ends. The CDR3 length is 10 residues. This clonotype appeared many times.

The sample consisted of blood. V is TRBV29-1 and J is TRBJ2-5; D not resolved. The receptor comes from a woman under 40 with Graves' hyperthyroidism that later progressed to Graves' ophthalmopathy. The DNA for the CDR3 is TGCAGCGGAATTAAAGAGACCCAGTACTTC. Translating gives CSGIKETQYF.